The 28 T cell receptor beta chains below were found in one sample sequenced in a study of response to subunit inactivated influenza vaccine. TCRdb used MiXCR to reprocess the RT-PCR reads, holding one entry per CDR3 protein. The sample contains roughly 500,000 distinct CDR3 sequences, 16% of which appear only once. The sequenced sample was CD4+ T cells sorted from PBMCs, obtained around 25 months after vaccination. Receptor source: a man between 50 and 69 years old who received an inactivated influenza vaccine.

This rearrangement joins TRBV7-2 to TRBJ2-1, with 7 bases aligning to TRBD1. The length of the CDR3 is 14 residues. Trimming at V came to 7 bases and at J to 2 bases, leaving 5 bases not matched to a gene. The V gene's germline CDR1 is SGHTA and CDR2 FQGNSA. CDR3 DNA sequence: TGTGCCAGCACCTCGACAGGGCCCTACAATGAGCAGTTCTTC. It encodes CASTSTGPYNEQFF.

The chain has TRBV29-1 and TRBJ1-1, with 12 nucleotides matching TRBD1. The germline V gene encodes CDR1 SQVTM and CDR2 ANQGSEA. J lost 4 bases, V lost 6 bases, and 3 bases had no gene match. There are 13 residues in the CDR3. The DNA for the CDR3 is TGCAGCGTCCAGGGACAGGGGGCCACTGAAGCTTTCTTT. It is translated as CSVQGQGATEAFF.

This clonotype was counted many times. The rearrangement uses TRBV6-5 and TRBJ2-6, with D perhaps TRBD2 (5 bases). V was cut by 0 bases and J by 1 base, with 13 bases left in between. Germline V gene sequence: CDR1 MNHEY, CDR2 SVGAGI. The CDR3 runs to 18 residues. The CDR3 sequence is CASSYSDGRRSGANVLTF. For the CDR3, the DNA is TGTGCCAGCAGTTACTCGGACGGCAGGAGGTCTGGGGCCAACGTCCTGACTTTC.

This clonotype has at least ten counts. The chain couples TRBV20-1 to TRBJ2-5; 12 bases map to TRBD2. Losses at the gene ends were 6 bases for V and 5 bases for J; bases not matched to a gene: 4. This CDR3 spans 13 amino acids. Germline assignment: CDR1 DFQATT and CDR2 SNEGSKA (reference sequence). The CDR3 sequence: CSAYGTSGETQYF. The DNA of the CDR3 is TGCAGTGCGTACGGGACTAGCGGGGAGACCCAGTACTTC.

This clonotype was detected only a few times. CDR3 residues: CASRVEQGYQPQHF. The CDR3 nucleotides are TGTGCCAGCAGGGTCGAACAGGGTTATCAGCCCCAGCATTTT. The V and J genes are TRBV12-3 or TRBV12-4 and TRBJ1-5; maybe TRBD1 (6 bases). V was clipped by 6 bases and J by 5 bases, with 14 bases between them. The CDR3 sequence is 14 residues long.

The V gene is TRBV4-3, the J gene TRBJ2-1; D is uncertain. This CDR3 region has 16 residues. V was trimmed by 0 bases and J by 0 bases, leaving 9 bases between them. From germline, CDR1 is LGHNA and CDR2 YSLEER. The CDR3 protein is CASSQEALSSYNEQFF. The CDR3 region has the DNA TGCGCCAGCAGCCAAGAGGCCTTAAGCTCCTACAATGAGCAGTTCTTC.

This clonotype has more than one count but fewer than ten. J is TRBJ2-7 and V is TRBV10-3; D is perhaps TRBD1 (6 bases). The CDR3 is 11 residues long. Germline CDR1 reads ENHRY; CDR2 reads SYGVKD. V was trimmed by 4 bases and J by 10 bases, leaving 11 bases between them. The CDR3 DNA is TGTGCCATCAGTGCACAGGGCCAACAGTACTTC. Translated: CAISAQGQQYF.

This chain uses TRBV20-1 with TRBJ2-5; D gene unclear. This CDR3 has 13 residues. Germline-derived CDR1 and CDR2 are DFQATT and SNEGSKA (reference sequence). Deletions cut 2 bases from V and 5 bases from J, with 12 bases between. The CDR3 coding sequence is TGCAGTGCTAGAATGGACGATTGGGAGACCCAGTACTTC. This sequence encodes CSARMDDWETQYF.

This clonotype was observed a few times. The CDR3 spells CASRMLAEKTGELFF. The CDR3 DNA reads as TGTGCCAGCAGAATGCTAGCGGAAAAGACCGGGGAGCTGTTTTTT. The rearrangement links TRBV7-6 to TRBJ2-2; 7 positions match TRBD2. The CDR3 totals 15 residues. V gave up 6 bases and J gave up 5 bases; unmatched junction bases: 9. Germline CDR1 and CDR2: SGHVS and FNYEAQ.

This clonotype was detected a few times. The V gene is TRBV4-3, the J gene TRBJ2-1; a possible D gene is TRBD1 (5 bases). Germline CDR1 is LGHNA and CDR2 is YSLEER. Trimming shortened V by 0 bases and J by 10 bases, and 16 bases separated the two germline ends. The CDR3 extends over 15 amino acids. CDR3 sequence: CASSQDRVRQPEQFF. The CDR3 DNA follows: TGCGCCAGCAGCCAAGATCGAGTGAGACAGCCCGAGCAGTTCTTC.

The CDR3 DNA is TGTGCCAGCAGCGTAGAGACAGTTTACAATGAGCAGTTCTTC. Translating it yields CASSVETVYNEQFF. The chain combines TRBV9 with TRBJ2-1; a weak D match, TRBD1 (5 bases). The germline CDR1 and CDR2 sequences are SGDLS and YYNGEE. This CDR3 comprises 14 residues. V was cut by 0 bases and J by 4 bases, with 8 bases left in between.

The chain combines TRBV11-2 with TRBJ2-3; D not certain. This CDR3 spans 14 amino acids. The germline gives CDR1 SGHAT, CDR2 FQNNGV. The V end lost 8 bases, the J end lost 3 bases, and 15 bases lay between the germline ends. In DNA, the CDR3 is TGTGCCAGCTCACTGGCCCGGTATACAGATACGCAGTATTTT. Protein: CASSLARYTDTQYF.

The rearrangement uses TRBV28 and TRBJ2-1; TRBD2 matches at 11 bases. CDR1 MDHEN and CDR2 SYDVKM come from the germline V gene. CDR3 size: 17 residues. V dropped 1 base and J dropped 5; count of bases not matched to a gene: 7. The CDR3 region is CASSLYLTSGADNEQFF. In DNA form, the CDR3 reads TGTGCCAGCAGTTTATATTTGACTAGCGGGGCAGACAATGAGCAGTTCTTC.

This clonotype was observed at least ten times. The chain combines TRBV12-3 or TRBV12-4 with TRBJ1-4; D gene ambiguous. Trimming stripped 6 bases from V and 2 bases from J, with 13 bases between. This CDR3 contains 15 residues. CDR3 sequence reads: CASRANIGTNEKLFF. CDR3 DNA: TGTGCCAGCAGGGCCAACATTGGGACTAATGAAAAACTGTTTTTT.

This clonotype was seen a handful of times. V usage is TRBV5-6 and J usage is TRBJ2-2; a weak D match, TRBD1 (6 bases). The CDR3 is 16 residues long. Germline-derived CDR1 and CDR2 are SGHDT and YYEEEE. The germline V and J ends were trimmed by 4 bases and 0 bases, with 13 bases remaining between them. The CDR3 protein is CASSPGHEANTGELFF. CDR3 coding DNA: TGTGCCAGCAGCCCGGGACACGAAGCGAACACCGGGGAGCTGTTTTTT.

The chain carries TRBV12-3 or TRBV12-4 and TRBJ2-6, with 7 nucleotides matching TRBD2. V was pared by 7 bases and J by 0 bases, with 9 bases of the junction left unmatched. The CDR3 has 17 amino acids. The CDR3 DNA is TGTGCCAGCACCCCGAGGGGACTACCCTCTGGGGCCAACGTCCTGACTTTC. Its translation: CASTPRGLPSGANVLTF.

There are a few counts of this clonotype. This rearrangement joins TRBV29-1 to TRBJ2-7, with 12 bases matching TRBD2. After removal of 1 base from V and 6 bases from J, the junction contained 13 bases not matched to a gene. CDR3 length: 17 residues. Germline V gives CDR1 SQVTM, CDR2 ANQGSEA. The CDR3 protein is CSVEVSTLGLAGGEQYF. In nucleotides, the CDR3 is TGCAGCGTTGAAGTTTCGACCCTGGGACTAGCGGGCGGCGAGCAGTACTTC.

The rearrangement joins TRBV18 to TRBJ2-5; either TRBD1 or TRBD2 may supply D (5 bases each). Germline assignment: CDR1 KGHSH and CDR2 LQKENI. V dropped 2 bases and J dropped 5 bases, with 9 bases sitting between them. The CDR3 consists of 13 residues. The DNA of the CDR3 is TGTGCCAGCTCACCATCGGGGCTGGAGACCCAGTACTTC. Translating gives CASSPSGLETQYF.

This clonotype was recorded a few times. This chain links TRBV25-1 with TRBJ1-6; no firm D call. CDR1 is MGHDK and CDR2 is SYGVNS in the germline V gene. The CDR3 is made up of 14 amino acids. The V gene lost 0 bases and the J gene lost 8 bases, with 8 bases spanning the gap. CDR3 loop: CASSEYGTDSPLHF. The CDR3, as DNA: TGTGCCAGCAGTGAATATGGAACGGATTCACCCCTCCACTTT. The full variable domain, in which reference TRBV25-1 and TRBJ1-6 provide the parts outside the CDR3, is EADIYQTPRYLVIGTGKKITLECSQTMGHDKMYWYQQDPGMELHLIHYSYGVNSTEKGDLSSESTVSRIRTEHFPLTLESARPSHTSQYLCASSEYGTDSPLHFGNGTRLTVT.

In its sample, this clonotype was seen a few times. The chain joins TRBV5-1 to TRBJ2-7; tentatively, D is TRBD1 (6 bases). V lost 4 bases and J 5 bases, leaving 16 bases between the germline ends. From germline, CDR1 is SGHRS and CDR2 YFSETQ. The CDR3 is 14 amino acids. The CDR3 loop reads CASSKGQKADEQYF. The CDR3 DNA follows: TGCGCCAGCAGCAAAGGACAGAAAGCAGACGAGCAGTACTTC.

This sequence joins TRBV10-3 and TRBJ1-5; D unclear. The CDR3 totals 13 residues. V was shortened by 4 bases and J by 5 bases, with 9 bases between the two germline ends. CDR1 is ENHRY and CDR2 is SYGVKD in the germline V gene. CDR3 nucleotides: TGTGCCATCAGTGGACGTATTGATCAGCCCCAGCATTTT. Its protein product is CAISGRIDQPQHF.

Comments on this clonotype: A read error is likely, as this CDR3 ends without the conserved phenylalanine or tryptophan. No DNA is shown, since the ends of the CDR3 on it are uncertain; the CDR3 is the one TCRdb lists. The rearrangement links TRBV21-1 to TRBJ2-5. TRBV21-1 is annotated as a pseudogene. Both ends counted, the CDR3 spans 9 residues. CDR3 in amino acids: CASSKDQIN.

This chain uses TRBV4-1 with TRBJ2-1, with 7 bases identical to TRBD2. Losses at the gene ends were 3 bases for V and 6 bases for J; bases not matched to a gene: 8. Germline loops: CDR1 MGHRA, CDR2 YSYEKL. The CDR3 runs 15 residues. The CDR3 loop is CASSHVAGALNEQFF. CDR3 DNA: TGCGCCAGCAGCCATGTAGCGGGCGCCCTCAATGAGCAGTTCTTC.

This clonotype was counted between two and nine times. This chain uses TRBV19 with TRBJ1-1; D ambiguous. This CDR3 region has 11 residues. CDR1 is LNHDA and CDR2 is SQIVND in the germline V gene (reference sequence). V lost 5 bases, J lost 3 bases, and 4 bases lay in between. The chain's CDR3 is CASSWYTEAFF. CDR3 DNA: TGTGCCAGTAGTTGGTACACTGAAGCTTTCTTT. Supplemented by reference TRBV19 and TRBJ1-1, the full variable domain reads DGGITQSPKYLFRKEGQNVTLSCEQNLNHDAMYWYRQDPGQGLRLIYYSQIVNDFQKGDIAEGYSVSREKKESFPLTVTSAQKNPTAFYLCASSWYTEAFFGQGTRLTVV.

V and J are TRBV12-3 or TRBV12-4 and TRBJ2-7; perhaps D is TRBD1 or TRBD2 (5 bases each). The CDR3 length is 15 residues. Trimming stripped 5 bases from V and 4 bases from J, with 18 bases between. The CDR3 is CASSGPGRSWYEQYF. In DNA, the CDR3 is TGTGCCAGCAGTGGCCCGGGACGTAGTTGGTACGAGCAGTACTTC.

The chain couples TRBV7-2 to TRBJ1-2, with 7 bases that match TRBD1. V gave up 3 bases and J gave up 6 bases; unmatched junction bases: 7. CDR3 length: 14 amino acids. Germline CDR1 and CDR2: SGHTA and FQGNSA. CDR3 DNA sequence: TGTGCCAGCAGCTTCCGGGACAGAAGAAATGGCTACACCTTC. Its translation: CASSFRDRRNGYTF.

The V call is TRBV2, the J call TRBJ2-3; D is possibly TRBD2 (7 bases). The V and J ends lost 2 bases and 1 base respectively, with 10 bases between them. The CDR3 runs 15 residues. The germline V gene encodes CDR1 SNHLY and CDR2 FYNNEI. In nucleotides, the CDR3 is TGTGCCAGCAGTGAAAGGGGGAGGGGCACAGATACGCAGTATTTT. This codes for CASSERGRGTDTQYF.

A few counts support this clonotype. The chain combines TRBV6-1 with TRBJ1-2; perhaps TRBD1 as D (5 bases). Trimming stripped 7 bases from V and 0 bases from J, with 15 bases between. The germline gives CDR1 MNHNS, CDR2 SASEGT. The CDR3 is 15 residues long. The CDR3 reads CASNRGILSNYGYTF. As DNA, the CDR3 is TGTGCCAGCAATCGGGGGATCTTGTCTAACTATGGCTACACCTTC.